Listed here is a single T cell receptor (beta chain). The specificity of this receptor is unknown. Germline is not matched at one junction end, which may reflect a read error. This entry comes from a study of Ad26.COV2.S vaccination and SARS-CoV-2 variants (dated by TCRdb to the early 2020s). At the level of the whole study: Donors in the vaccine arm were drawn from COV1001, a multicentre, randomized, double-blind, placebo-controlled phase I-IIa trial testing Ad26.COV2.S in healthy adults. A total of 32 samples were included in the TCR-sequenced set, comprising roughly 19 Ad26.COV2.S vaccine recipients, 5 placebo recipients and 8 SARS-CoV-2 convalescent individuals. Trial participants were randomized into five groups of five, in which low-dose or high-dose Ad26.COV2.S was given once or twice, or placebo was given on both occasions. Investigators remained blinded to trial group allocation during experiments and outcome assessment. Sequencing of the TCRbeta repertoire served to evaluate the specificity and breadth of SARS-CoV-2-reactive T cell receptors following Ad26.COV2.S vaccination. Ad26.COV2.S was administered intramuscularly at 5 x 10^10 or 1 x 10^11 viral particles, either as a single shot or as two shots given 56 days apart.

Including the terminal cysteine and phenylalanine, the CDR3 comprises 15 residues. The DNA shown is the 45-base CDR3, in frame from base 1. Per the germline V gene (reference sequence), LNHDA is the CDR1 and SQIVND is the CDR2. TCRbeta CDR3 regions were sequenced with the immunoSEQ Assay. After extraction, genomic DNA underwent amplification by bias-controlled multiplex PCR, followed by high-throughput sequencing. On the authors' methods: To quantify the absolute abundance of every unique TCRbeta CDR3 region, sequences were collapsed and filtered. Usable DNA was measured by amplifying reference genes present in all nucleated cells, and TCRbeta template counts were normalized to that usable DNA to estimate T cell fraction. Repertoire TCRs were annotated as SARS-CoV-2-specific when V gene, CDR3 amino acid sequence and J gene were exactly matched to a known reactive TCR set. The reference SARS-CoV-2 TCR set was derived from MIRA and filtered for enrichment in COVID-19-positive ImmuneCODE repertoires, a step that removed public or cross-reactive TCRs. Using the MIRA antigens, annotated TCRs were further analysed by specific ORF or by position within an ORF. Breadth was defined as annotated unique rearrangements over total unique productive rearrangements; depth was the summed frequency of those rearrangements. TCR breadth was compared between groups using two-sided Wilcoxon rank-sum tests. Not all clones reach the TCRdb copy of this immuneACCESS table, which keeps in-frame sequences only. Checked studies attribute under half of the gap to unresolved V genes and leave the rest unexplained. The DNA was the basis for D and trimming; V, J and clone size are from that table. The sample yields around 320,000 clones; just over 85% were counted once. The top ten clones comprise around 1.9% of the sample.

Broader findings and caveats from the paper: Non-spike TCR breadth was comparable between vaccine and placebo recipients, consistent with the vaccine containing only spike. The authors noted that the TCR breadth and depth analyses may have underestimated total T cell responses. The study lacked the statistical power to compare responses across vaccine doses or regimens. After vaccination, spike-specific CD8+ and CD4+ T cell responses were reported to show substantial breadth. Higher spike-specific TCR breadth was observed in Ad26.COV2.S recipients than in placebo recipients (P = 0.0014).

Sample treatment or condition, as interpreted from the label and publication: 15 to 20 received Ad26.COV2.S at low or high dose, single or two shots; a few received placebo; per-sample allocation not given. Repertoires of vaccine and placebo recipients were sequenced from samples collected on day 63 after the first injection. Cohort 1b enrolled roughly 25 adults aged 18-55 years at a single site in Boston, USA, between 29 July and 7 August 2020. As a vaccine, Ad26.COV2.S was a replication-incompetent adenovirus type 26 vector that expressed a prefusion-stabilized SARS-CoV-2 spike protein derived from the original Wuhan strain.

The TCR originated in a person between 18 and 59 years old who received the Ad26.COV2.S COVID-19 vaccine or a placebo. The specimen was peripheral blood, collected in a trial of Ad26.COV2.S vaccine versus placebo. The V gene is TRBV19 and the J gene is TRBJ2-3, with 7 bases in between that match TRBD1. The CDR3 protein sequence reads: CASSIDRGPTDTQYF. The bases read TGTGCCAGCAGTATAGATAGGGGGCCTACAGATACGCAGTATTTT.